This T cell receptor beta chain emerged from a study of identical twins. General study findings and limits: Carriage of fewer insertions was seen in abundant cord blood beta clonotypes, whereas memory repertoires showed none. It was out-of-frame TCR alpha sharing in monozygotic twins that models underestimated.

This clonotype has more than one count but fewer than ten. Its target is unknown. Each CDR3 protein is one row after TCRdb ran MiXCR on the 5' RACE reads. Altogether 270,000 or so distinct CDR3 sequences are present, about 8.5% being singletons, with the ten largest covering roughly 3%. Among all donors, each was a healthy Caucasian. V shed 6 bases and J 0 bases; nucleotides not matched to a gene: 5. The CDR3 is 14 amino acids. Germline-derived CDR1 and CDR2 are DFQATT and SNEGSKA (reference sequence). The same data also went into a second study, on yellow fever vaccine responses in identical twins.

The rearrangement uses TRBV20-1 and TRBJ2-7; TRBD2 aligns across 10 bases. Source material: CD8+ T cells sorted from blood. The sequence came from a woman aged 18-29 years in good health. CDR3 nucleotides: TGCAGTGCCCGATCTAGCGGGAGCTCCTACGAGCAGTACTTC. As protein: CSARSSGSSYEQYF.